These 21 T cell receptor beta chains came from one sample sequenced in a study of regulatory T cells in long-lasting Graves disease. Arm-PCR of CDR3 regions and iRepertoire HTBI primers were used to build TCR beta libraries. In TCRdb, the multiplex PCR reads were re-called with MiXCR into one record per CDR3 protein. Of roughly 510,000 distinct CDR3 sequences in the sample, approximately 16% were seen once. Time point: newly diagnosed GD, antithyroid drugs for less than 3 months. Following extraction of RNA from PBMCs, that RNA was used to make the TCR library. The same sample was also studied in work on T cells in Graves' hyperthyroidism and ophthalmopathy.

Sample: peripheral blood mononuclear cells (PBMCs), taken at new diagnosis, from a patient treated with antithyroid drugs. The receptor set was obtained from a man aged 18 to 30 with Graves disease.

This chain uses TRBV5-1 with TRBJ2-2; TRBD2 matches at 8 bases. Germline loops: CDR1 SGHRS, CDR2 YFSETQ. This CDR3 has 15 amino acids. The V segment lost 0 bases and the J segment 5 bases; nucleotides outside the gene matches: 3. In DNA form, the CDR3 reads TGCGCCAGCAGCTTGGATAGCGGGACTACCGGGGAGCTGTTTTTT. Translating it yields CASSLDSGTTGELFF.

The V gene is TRBV6-1, the J gene TRBJ2-5, with D possibly matching TRBD1 (6 bases). The germline V and J ends were trimmed by 6 bases and 5 bases, with 22 bases remaining between them. CDR1 and CDR2 (germline): MNHNS, SASEGT. The CDR3 has 16 residues. Written as DNA, the CDR3 is TGTGCCAGCAGGCCAACAGGGAAAGGGTATGTCGAGACCCAGTACTTC. This encodes CASRPTGKGYVETQYF.

The table lists this clonotype with a few counts. The chain carries TRBV19 and TRBJ1-3; possibly TRBD1 for D (6 bases). The germline V gene has CDR1 LNHDA and CDR2 SQIVND (reference sequence). Trimming removed 6 bases from V and 3 bases from J, with 9 bases in between. The CDR3 totals 13 residues. CDR3 nucleotides: TGTGCCAGTAGCTCGACAGGTGGAAACACCATATATTTT. Translating gives CASSSTGGNTIYF.

This clonotype has more than one count but fewer than ten. J is TRBJ2-7 and V is TRBV6-2 or TRBV6-3, with 8 bases matching TRBD2. CDR3 length: 13 amino acids. Germline values: CDR1 MNHEY, CDR2 SVGEGT. V lost 2 bases and J lost 8; bases outside the gene matches: 5. The CDR3 loop is CASSYGTRTKQYF. DNA of the CDR3: TGTGCCAGCAGTTACGGGACTAGGACCAAGCAGTACTTC.

This clonotype was seen many times. The J gene is TRBJ2-7, the V gene TRBV6-2 or TRBV6-3; no firm D call. The V end was cut by 0 bases, the J end by 6 bases, with 12 bases between. The CDR3 has 14 amino acids. Germline CDR1 and CDR2: MNHEY and SVGEGT. CDR3 sequence (DNA): TGTGCCAGCAGTTACTCGCCTAGAGGTTCCGAGCAGTACTTC. This gives the protein CASSYSPRGSEQYF.

This clonotype was detected only a few times. V gene TRBV14 combines with J gene TRBJ1-1, with D unresolved. The CDR3 has 13 residues. Per germline, CDR1 SGHDN and CDR2 FVKESK. The ends were cut back, 1 base at V and 5 bases at J, with 8 bases in the middle. The CDR3 DNA sequence: TGTGCCAGCAGCCAAGCCCTATCGACTGAAGCTTTCTTT. This gives the protein CASSQALSTEAFF.

This clonotype was counted at least ten times. This chain links TRBV3-1 with TRBJ2-2; D might be TRBD1 (6 bases). This CDR3 is 13 amino acids long. Germline-derived CDR1 and CDR2 are LGHDT and YNNKEL (reference sequence). With 4 bases removed from V and 5 bases from J, the gap between germline ends came to 8 bases. CDR3 nucleotides: TGTGCCAGCAGCCCAGGGGTGACCGGGGAGCTGTTTTTT. Translated: CASSPGVTGELFF. Combining the CDR3 with reference TRBV3-1 and TRBJ2-2 gives the whole variable domain DTAVSQTPKYLVTQMGNDKSIKCEQNLGHDTMYWYKQDSKKFLKIMFSYNNKELIINETVPNRFSPKSPDKAHLNLHINSLELGDSAVYFCASSPGVTGELFFGEGSRLTVL.

This clonotype was seen more than once but under ten times. The gene calls are TRBV4-1 and TRBJ2-5; TRBD2 matches 14 bases. Looked up from germline, CDR1 is MGHRA and CDR2 is YSYEKL. This CDR3 contains 18 residues. The junction had 8 bases not matched to a gene; V was cut back by 0 bases and J by 5 bases. For the CDR3, the DNA is TGCGCCAGCAGCCAAGATTTAGGGACTAGCGGGAGTGGTGAGACCCAGTACTTC. Amino acids: CASSQDLGTSGSGETQYF.

Concerning this clonotype: One base away lies a much larger clone, so this may be a sequencing read error. V and J are TRBV3-1 and TRBJ2-1; TRBD2 matches 7 bases. This CDR3 has 16 amino acids. Germline V gene data show CDR1 as LGHDT and CDR2 as YNNKEL (reference sequence). CDR3 nucleotides: TGTGCCAGCAGCCAACGCCCGACTAGCAGAGGATTTGAGCAGCTCTTC. It encodes CASSQRPTSRGFEQLF.

The genes are TRBV11-1 and TRBJ2-7, with a tentative D call TRBD1 (6 bases). Trimming removed 5 bases from V and 0 bases from J, with 11 bases in between. The length of the CDR3 is 14 residues. Per the germline V gene, CDR1 is SGHAT and CDR2 is FQDESV (reference sequence). As DNA, the CDR3 is TGTGCCAGCAGCCAGGACAGACTCTCCTACGAGCAGTACTTC. Residues: CASSQDRLSYEQYF.

The chain joins TRBV7-2 to TRBJ2-5; 9 bases are shared with TRBD2. V lost 4 bases to trimming and J lost 1 base; unmatched junction nucleotides: 7. CDR1 is SGHTA, CDR2 FQGNSA, per germline. The CDR3 loop spans 16 amino acids. The CDR3 here is CASSSLAGVSQETQYF. CDR3 DNA sequence: TGTGCCAGCAGCTCCTTAGCGGGAGTTAGCCAAGAGACCCAGTACTTC.

This clonotype has ten or more counts. The chain carries TRBV3-1 and TRBJ2-3; D is perhaps TRBD2 (6 bases). CDR1 is LGHDT and CDR2 is YNNKEL in the germline V gene (reference sequence). The CDR3 extends over 16 amino acids. V dropped 5 bases and J dropped 3 bases, with 18 bases sitting between them. CDR3 coding DNA: TGTGCCAGCAGCACCCCGGGACTCCGAACGACAGATACGCAGTATTTT. Residues: CASSTPGLRTTDTQYF.

A few counts support this clonotype. J is TRBJ1-5 and V is TRBV20-1; no definite D call. Germline V lookup: CDR1 DFQATT, CDR2 SNEGSKA (reference sequence). This CDR3 has 14 amino acids. Trimming cost V 0 bases and J 6 bases, with 12 bases left between them. CDR3 DNA sequence: TGCAGTGCTAGAGATGAATGGCGCGGTCAGCCCCAGCATTTT. This translates into CSARDEWRGQPQHF.

For the CDR3, the DNA is TGTGCCAGCAGTTCCCCCTCCTTGGGACAGGGGTTCTTCTACACCTTC. It specifies CASSSPSLGQGFFYTF. J is TRBJ1-2 and V is TRBV28, with 10 nucleotides matching TRBD1. This CDR3 has 16 amino acids. Losses at the gene ends were 4 bases for V and 10 bases for J; bases not matched to a gene: 15. CDR1 MDHEN and CDR2 SYDVKM come from the germline V gene.

The chain joins TRBV7-9 to TRBJ1-4; D uncertain. V lost 4 bases, J lost 7 bases, and 16 bases lay in between. The CDR3 runs to 15 residues. From germline, CDR1 is SEHNR and CDR2 FQNEAQ (reference sequence). As DNA, the CDR3 is TGTGCCAGCAGCTCGGGTGTGGGCGGCCGTGAAAAACTGTTTTTT. Its protein is CASSSGVGGREKLFF. The complete variable domain, with remaining parts taken from reference TRBV7-9 and TRBJ1-4, reads DTGVSQNPRHKITKRGQNVTFRCDPISEHNRLYWYRQTLGQGPEFLTYFQNEAQLEKSRLLSDRFSAERPKGSFSTLEIQRTEQGDSAMYLCASSSGVGGREKLFFGSGTQLSVL.

This clonotype showed up many times. This chain links TRBV7-3 with TRBJ2-5; no firm D call. Trimming left V 7 bases short and J 4 bases short, with 19 bases between. This CDR3 has 15 amino acids. Germline CDR1 SGHTA, CDR2 FQGTGA. In DNA, the CDR3 is TGTGCCAGCACCGACACTCCTGGATGGAGAGAGACCCAGTACTTC. It is translated as CASTDTPGWRETQYF.

This clonotype has a count of ten or more. The rearrangement joins TRBV10-3 to TRBJ1-1, with a possible D match to TRBD1 (6 bases). The V end lost 5 bases, the J end lost 1 base, and 8 bases lay between the germline ends. The V gene's germline CDR1 is ENHRY and CDR2 SYGVKD. CDR3 length equals 13 residues. The DNA of the CDR3 is TGTGCCATCAGTATGACAGGGAACACTGAAGCTTTCTTT. Protein sequence: CAISMTGNTEAFF.

The chain is built from TRBV7-9 and TRBJ1-2; TRBD1 matches 7 bases. The CDR3 is 14 amino acids. Germline loops: CDR1 SEHNR, CDR2 FQNEAQ (reference sequence). V shed 4 bases and J 6 bases; nucleotides not matched to a gene: 8. CDR3 protein: CASSSDRFWNGYTF. The CDR3 DNA sequence: TGTGCCAGCAGCTCGGACAGGTTTTGGAATGGCTACACCTTC. The entire variable domain, with the rest obtained from reference TRBV7-9 and TRBJ1-2, is as follows: DTGVSQNPRHKITKRGQNVTFRCDPISEHNRLYWYRQTLGQGPEFLTYFQNEAQLEKSRLLSDRFSAERPKGSFSTLEIQRTEQGDSAMYLCASSSDRFWNGYTFGSGTRLTVV.

This clonotype was detected only a few times. The V and J genes are TRBV5-1 and TRBJ2-7, with 9 bases lining up with TRBD1. CDR1 and CDR2 (germline): SGHRS, YFSETQ. The V segment lost 3 bases and the J segment 1 base; nucleotides outside the gene matches: 5. The CDR3 spans 15 residues. CDR3 sequence: CASSWTGVSSYEQYF. The CDR3 nucleotides are TGCGCCAGCAGCTGGACAGGGGTGAGTTCCTACGAGCAGTACTTC.

This chain connects TRBV7-9 to TRBJ1-1; D call uncertain. CDR1 SEHNR and CDR2 FQNEAQ come from the germline V gene (reference sequence). V was shortened by 5 bases and J by 0 bases, with 10 bases between the two germline ends. This CDR3 is built from 14 residues. The CDR3 is CASSPNTMNTEAFF. CDR3 DNA sequence: TGTGCCAGCAGCCCTAATACCATGAACACTGAAGCTTTCTTT.

This clonotype was counted only a few times. The chain couples TRBV5-4 to TRBJ2-1; no clear D gene. V was pared by 4 bases and J by 5 bases, with 10 bases between. The CDR3 has 13 residues. Germline V gives CDR1 SGHNT, CDR2 YYREEE (reference sequence). As DNA, the CDR3 is TGTGCCAGCAGCCACGATAGAAACAATGAGCAGTTCTTC. The encoded protein is CASSHDRNNEQFF. Drawing the rest from reference TRBV5-4 and TRBJ2-1, the complete variable domain is ETGVTQSPTHLIKTRGQQVTLRCSSQSGHNTVSWYQQALGQGPQFIFQYYREEENGRGNFPPRFSGLQFPNYSSELNVNALELDDSALYLCASSHDRNNEQFFGPGTRLTVL.